The rows below give T cell receptor beta chains drawn from one sample of a study of shared clonotypes between healthy human individuals. Clones were sequenced by immunoSEQ multiplex PCR, and TCRdb holds only the in-frame ones, with some missing. The repertoire includes 600,000 to 750,000 clones, about 92% of them detected once, and less than 40% sits in the top ten. Sequences were obtained from memory CD8+ T cells from PBMCs. The origin of the receptors is a man aged 18-30 years in good health. Some clones in this sample may be carry-over from other donors' samples. The CDR3 runs from the conserved cysteine through the conserved F or W. D genes are given only for firm matches. Expanded clones are given a class, and other clones once, few, many or no size at all.

clone_size j_call v_call d_call cdr3_aa cdr3_nt
once TRBJ2-1 TRBV4-3 NA CASSRLSGPDNEQFF TGCGCCAGCAGCCGACTCTCGGGTCCGGACAATGAGCAGTTCTTC
NA TRBJ2-1 TRBV7-8 NA CASSPPGAAGEQFF TGTGCCAGCAGCCCTCCAGGTGCGGCGGGCGAGCAGTTCTTC
once TRBJ1-4 TRBV14 TRBD1 CASSQDKFRTLDRAGEKLFF TGTGCCAGCAGCCAAGATAAGTTCCGGACGCTCGACAGGGCAGGTGAAAAACTGTTTTTT
NA TRBJ2-7 TRBV7-2 NA CASSLTPGLNSYEQYF TGTGCCAGCAGCTTAACCCCGGGGTTAAACTCCTACGAGCAGTACTTC
NA TRBJ2-5 TRBV28 NA CASSPAGETQYF TGTGCCAGCAGTCCAGCCGGGGAGACCCAGTACTTC
NA TRBJ2-3 TRBV2 TRBD2 CASSGVREGPDTQYF TGTGCCAGCAGTGGGGTGCGGGAGGGCCCAGATACGCAGTATTTT
NA TRBJ1-2 TRBV2 TRBD1 CASTKGTGPFYGYTF TGTGCCAGCACCAAAGGGACAGGGCCCTTCTATGGCTACACCTTC
NA TRBJ2-7 TRBV28 TRBD2 CARLGGLAGGRLTYEQYF TGTGCCAGATTGGGAGGGCTAGCGGGAGGTAGATTAACCTACGAGCAGTACTTC
NA TRBJ2-1 TRBV7-6 TRBD2 CASRPALAGEDGQFF TGTGCCAGCAGGCCGGCACTAGCGGGAGAAGACGGGCAGTTCTTC
few TRBJ2-1 TRBV7-3 TRBD1 CASSLTGSGGNEQFF TGTGCCAGCAGCTTAACCGGCTCAGGGGGCAATGAGCAGTTCTTC
few TRBJ1-1 TRBV5-1 NA CASSPARVGSTGTEAFF TGCGCCAGCAGCCCCGCAAGGGTGGGCTCCACTGGCACTGAAGCTTTCTTT
NA TRBJ2-2 TRBV4-1 NA CASSLSQSNTGELFF TGCGCCAGCAGCCTCTCACAGAGCAACACCGGGGAGCTGTTTTTT
NA TRBJ1-3 TRBV29-1 NA CSVVGTVPYSGNTIYF TGCAGCGTTGTGGGGACGGTTCCTTACTCTGGAAACACCATATATTTT
once TRBJ2-5 TRBV13 NA CASSERTTTQETQYF TGTGCCAGCAGCGAACGGACAACTACCCAAGAGACCCAGTACTTC
NA TRBJ2-7 TRBV27 NA CASSLRQYYEQYF TGTGCCAGCAGTTTACGGCAATACTACGAGCAGTACTTC
NA TRBJ1-5 TRBV28 NA CASTSILWTANQPQHF TGTGCCAGCACTTCCATCCTGTGGACAGCTAATCAGCCCCAGCATTTT
NA TRBJ1-2 TRBV9 NA CASSVVPPGTNYGYTF TGTGCCAGCAGCGTAGTCCCCCCGGGGACTAACTATGGCTACACCTTC
NA TRBJ2-7 TRBV14 NA CASSQSVHEQYF TGTGCCAGCAGCCAAAGTGTGCACGAGCAGTACTTC
NA TRBJ2-2 TRBV7-8 TRBD2 CASSPGLAGANTGELFF TGTGCCAGCAGCCCGGGACTAGCGGGAGCGAACACCGGGGAGCTGTTTTTT
NA TRBJ1-2 TRBV19 TRBD1 CASSRQGASDGYTF TGTGCCAGTAGCCGTCAGGGGGCTAGCGATGGCTACACCTTC
NA TRBJ1-1 TRBV19 NA CASRARGTEAFF TGTGCCAGTAGGGCCCGGGGCACTGAAGCTTTCTTT
once TRBJ2-3 TRBV28 NA CASSLEVRMDDTQYF TGTGCCAGCAGTTTGGAAGTCAGGATGGACGATACGCAGTATTTT
once TRBJ2-5 TRBV2 NA CASSDSRAAQETQYF TGTGCCAGCAGTGACTCTAGGGCAGCACAAGAGACCCAGTACTTC
once TRBJ2-1 TRBV2 TRBD2 CASIPLAGEANEQFF TGTGCCAGCATTCCGCTAGCGGGAGAGGCCAATGAGCAGTTCTTC
NA TRBJ2-7 TRBV4-1 TRBD1 CASSLRSPGQGLYEQYF TGCGCCAGCAGCCTTCGTTCACCGGGACAGGGTCTGTACGAGCAGTACTTC
many TRBJ1-1 TRBV6-6 TRBD1 CASSPTDRGHTTEAFF TGTGCCAGCAGCCCAACCGACAGGGGGCATACCACTGAAGCTTTCTTT
NA TRBJ2-5 TRBV7-6 TRBD1 CASSPRDRGKTQYF TGTGCCAGCAGCCCCCGGGACAGGGGGAAGACCCAGTACTTC
NA TRBJ2-1 TRBV28 NA CAREHEQFF TGTGCCAGGGAGCATGAGCAGTTCTTC
NA TRBJ1-1 TRBV27 NA CASSLIGLGTEAFF TGTGCCAGCAGTTTAATAGGGTTGGGCACTGAAGCTTTCTTT
NA TRBJ2-1 TRBV7-9 NA CASSLVLEPGHNEQFF TGTGCCAGCAGCTTGGTTCTAGAACCCGGACACAATGAGCAGTTCTTC
NA TRBJ1-1 TRBV5-4 NA CASSLGGDKNTEAFF TGTGCCAGCAGCTTGGGCGGGGACAAGAACACTGAAGCTTTCTTT
once TRBJ1-1 TRBV6-5 NA CASSYGVSTEAFF TGTGCCAGCAGTTACGGGGTTTCCACTGAAGCTTTCTTT
NA TRBJ1-2 TRBV28 TRBD1 CASRGDRGEGYTF TGTGCCAGCAGGGGGGACAGGGGAGAGGGCTACACCTTC
NA TRBJ2-7 TRBV2 NA CASRSLLSPYEQYF TGTGCCAGCAGGAGCCTATTATCCCCTTACGAGCAGTACTTC
NA TRBJ2-7 TRBV27 NA CANMDSASSYEQYF TGTGCCAATATGGACAGCGCGTCCTCCTACGAGCAGTACTTC
NA TRBJ2-2 TRBV5-1 NA CASGSRAGELFF TGCGCCAGCGGGAGTAGGGCCGGGGAGCTGTTTTTT
NA TRBJ2-7 TRBV2 TRBD1 CASRIGTGGSYEQYF TGTGCCAGCAGGATAGGGACAGGGGGATCCTACGAGCAGTACTTC
NA TRBJ2-1 TRBV4-1 NA CASRPDLTYNEQFF TGCGCCAGCAGACCGGACCTAACCTACAATGAGCAGTTCTTC
NA TRBJ2-7 TRBV5-1 NA CASSLDNLVYEQYF TGCGCCAGCAGCTTGGACAACTTAGTCTACGAGCAGTACTTC
NA TRBJ2-3 TRBV27 NA CASSLAGFLGDTQYF TGTGCCAGCAGTTTAGCGGGATTTCTAGGGGATACGCAGTATTTT
NA TRBJ2-7 TRBV6-5 NA CAGGYSDEQYF TGTGCCGGAGGGTACAGTGACGAGCAGTACTTC
once TRBJ2-7 TRBV27 TRBD1 CASSIYRGTYEQYF TGTGCCAGCAGTATTTACAGGGGAACCTACGAGCAGTACTTC
NA TRBJ2-7 TRBV11-2 NA CASSDTIRALIEQYF TGTGCCAGCAGCGACACGATCCGGGCATTAATCGAGCAGTACTTC
NA TRBJ1-5 TRBV11-2 NA CASSLHTSQPQHF TGTGCCAGCAGCTTACATACGAGCCAGCCCCAGCATTTT
NA TRBJ1-1 TRBV4-3 NA CASSQTWGEDEAFF TGCGCCAGCAGCCAAACTTGGGGGGAGGATGAAGCTTTCTTT
NA TRBJ2-7 TRBV6-1 NA CASSEVDYPTYEQYF TGTGCCAGCAGTGAAGTGGACTACCCCACCTACGAGCAGTACTTC
NA TRBJ2-5 TRBV28 NA CASSPGTWAEQETQYF TGTGCCAGCAGTCCGGGGACCTGGGCGGAACAAGAGACCCAGTACTTC
NA TRBJ2-5 TRBV9 NA CASSGNQETQYF TGTGCCAGCAGCGGGAACCAAGAGACCCAGTACTTC
NA TRBJ1-4 TRBV19 NA CASSIRGRKSEKLFF TGTGCCAGTAGTATTCGGGGACGGAAAAGTGAAAAACTGTTTTTT
NA TRBJ2-7 TRBV2 NA CASSDRVGNEQYF TGTGCCAGCAGTGACAGGGTAGGAAACGAGCAGTACTTC
once TRBJ2-1 TRBV9 TRBD2 CASQPQGLGRLDEQFF TGTGCCAGCCAACCCCAAGGACTAGGGAGATTGGATGAGCAGTTCTTC
NA TRBJ2-2 TRBV4-1 TRBD1 CASSQVYRDRVDTGELFF TGCGCCAGCAGCCAAGTATACCGGGACAGGGTGGACACCGGGGAGCTGTTTTTT
NA TRBJ2-7 TRBV14 TRBD1 CASSAPGQGYYEQYF TGTGCCAGCAGCGCTCCGGGACAGGGGTACTACGAGCAGTACTTC
NA TRBJ2-7 TRBV27 NA CASSPPGTLLHEQYF TGTGCCAGCAGTCCCCCCGGGACTCTCCTACACGAGCAGTACTTC
NA TRBJ1-3 TRBV5-1 NA CASSPWEGEGSGNTIYF TGCGCCAGCAGCCCCTGGGAAGGGGAGGGCTCTGGAAACACCATATATTTT
NA TRBJ2-1 TRBV27 NA CASSLFSGGAYNEQFF TGTGCCAGCAGTTTATTTTCCGGGGGCGCCTACAATGAGCAGTTCTTC
NA TRBJ2-7 TRBV30 NA CAWSIGSAAALYEQYF TGTGCCTGGAGTATCGGTTCGGCAGCGGCCTTATACGAGCAGTACTTC
NA TRBJ2-1 TRBV4-1 TRBD2 CASSQELSGLAVLTRQFF TGCGCCAGCAGCCAAGAGTTGTCGGGACTAGCGGTCTTAACCCGGCAGTTCTTC
NA TRBJ2-7 TRBV28 NA CASSTQVEGWSYEQYF TGTGCCAGCAGTACCCAAGTGGAGGGATGGTCCTACGAGCAGTACTTC